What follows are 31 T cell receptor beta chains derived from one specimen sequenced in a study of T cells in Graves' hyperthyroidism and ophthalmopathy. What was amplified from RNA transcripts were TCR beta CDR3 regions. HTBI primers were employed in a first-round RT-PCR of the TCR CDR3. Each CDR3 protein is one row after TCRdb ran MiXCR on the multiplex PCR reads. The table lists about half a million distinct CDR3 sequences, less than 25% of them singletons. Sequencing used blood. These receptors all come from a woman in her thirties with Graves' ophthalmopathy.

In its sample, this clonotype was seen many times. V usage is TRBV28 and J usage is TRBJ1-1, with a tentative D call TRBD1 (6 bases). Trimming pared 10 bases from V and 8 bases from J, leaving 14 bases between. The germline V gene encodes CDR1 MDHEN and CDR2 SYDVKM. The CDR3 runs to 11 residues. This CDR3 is CATGGAWEAFF. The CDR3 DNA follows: TGTGCCACCGGGGGCGCATGGGAAGCTTTCTTT.

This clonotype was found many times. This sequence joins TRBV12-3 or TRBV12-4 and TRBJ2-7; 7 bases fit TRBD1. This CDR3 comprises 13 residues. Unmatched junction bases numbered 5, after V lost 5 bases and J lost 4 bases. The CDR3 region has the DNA TGTGCCAGCAGTCCGACAGGGCTGTACGAGCAGTACTTC. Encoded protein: CASSPTGLYEQYF.

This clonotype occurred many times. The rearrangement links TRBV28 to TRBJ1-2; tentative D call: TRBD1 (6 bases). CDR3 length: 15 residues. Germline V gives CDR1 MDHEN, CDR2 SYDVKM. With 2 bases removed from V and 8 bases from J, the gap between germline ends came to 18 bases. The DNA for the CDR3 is TGTGCCAGCAGTTTAGTGGGAGGGGGAAATACGGGCTACACCTTC. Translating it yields CASSLVGGGNTGYTF.

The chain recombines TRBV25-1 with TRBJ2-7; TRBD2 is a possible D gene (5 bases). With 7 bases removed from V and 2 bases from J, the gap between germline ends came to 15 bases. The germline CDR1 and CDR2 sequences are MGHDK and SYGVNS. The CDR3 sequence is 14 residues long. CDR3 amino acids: CASTPEGDPYEQYF. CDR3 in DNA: TGTGCCAGCACACCCGAGGGCGACCCCTACGAGCAGTACTTC.

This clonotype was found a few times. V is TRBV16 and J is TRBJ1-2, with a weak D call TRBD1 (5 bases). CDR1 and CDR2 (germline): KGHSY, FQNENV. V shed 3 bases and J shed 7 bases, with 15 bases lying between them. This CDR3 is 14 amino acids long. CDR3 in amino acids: CASSQKVQAVGYTF. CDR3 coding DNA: TGTGCCAGCAGCCAGAAGGTACAGGCCGTTGGCTACACCTTC.

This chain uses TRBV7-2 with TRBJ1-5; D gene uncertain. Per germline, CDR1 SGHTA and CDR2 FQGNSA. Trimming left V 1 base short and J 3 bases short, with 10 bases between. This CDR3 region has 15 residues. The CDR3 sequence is CASSLGFAANQPQHF. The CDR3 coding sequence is TGTGCCAGCAGCTTAGGCTTCGCAGCCAATCAGCCCCAGCATTTT.

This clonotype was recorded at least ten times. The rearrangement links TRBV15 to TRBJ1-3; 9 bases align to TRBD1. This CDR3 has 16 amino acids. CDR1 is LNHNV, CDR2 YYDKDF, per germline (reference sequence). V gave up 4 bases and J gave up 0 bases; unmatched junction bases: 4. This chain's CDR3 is CATSKGQGISGNTIYF. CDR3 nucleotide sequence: TGTGCCACCAGCAAGGGACAGGGAATCTCTGGAAACACCATATATTTT.

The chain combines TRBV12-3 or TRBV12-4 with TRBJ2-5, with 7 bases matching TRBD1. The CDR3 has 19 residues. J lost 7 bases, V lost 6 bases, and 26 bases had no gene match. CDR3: CASRMTGWESGARGGTQYF. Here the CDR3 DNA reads TGTGCCAGCAGGATGACAGGGTGGGAGTCAGGCGCTCGAGGTGGGACCCAGTACTTC.

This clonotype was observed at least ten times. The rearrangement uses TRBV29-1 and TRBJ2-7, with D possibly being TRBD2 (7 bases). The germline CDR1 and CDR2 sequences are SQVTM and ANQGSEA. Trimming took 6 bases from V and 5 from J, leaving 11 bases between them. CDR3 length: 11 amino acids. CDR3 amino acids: CSVRGLNEQYF. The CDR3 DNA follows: TGCAGCGTGCGGGGGCTCAACGAGCAGTACTTC.

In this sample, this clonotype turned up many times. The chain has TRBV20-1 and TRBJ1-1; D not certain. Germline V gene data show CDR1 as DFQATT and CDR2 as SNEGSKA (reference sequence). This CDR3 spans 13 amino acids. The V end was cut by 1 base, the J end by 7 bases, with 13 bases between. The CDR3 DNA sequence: TGCAGTGCTAGAGTGGCCAGGTTAGTTGAAGCTTTCTTT. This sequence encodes CSARVARLVEAFF.

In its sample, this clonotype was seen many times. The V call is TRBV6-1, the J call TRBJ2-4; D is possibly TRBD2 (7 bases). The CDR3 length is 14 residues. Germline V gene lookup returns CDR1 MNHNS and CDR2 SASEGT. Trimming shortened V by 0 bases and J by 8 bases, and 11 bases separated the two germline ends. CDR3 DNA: TGTGCCAGCAGTGAAGCGGGGGGGCCCGACATTCAGTACTTC. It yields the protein CASSEAGGPDIQYF.

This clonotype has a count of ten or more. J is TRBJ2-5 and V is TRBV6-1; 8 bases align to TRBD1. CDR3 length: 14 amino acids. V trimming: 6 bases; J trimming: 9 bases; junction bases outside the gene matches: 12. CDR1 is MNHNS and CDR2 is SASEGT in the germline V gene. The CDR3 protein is CASSETGAQGAQYF. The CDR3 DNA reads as TGTGCCAGCAGCGAGACAGGGGCCCAAGGGGCCCAGTACTTC.

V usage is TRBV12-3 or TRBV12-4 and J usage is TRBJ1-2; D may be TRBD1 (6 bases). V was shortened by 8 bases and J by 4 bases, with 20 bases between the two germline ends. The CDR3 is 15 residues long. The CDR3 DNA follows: TGTGCCAGCGGGGGTAGGGACATCGGCTTCTATGGCTACACCTTC. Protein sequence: CASGGRDIGFYGYTF.

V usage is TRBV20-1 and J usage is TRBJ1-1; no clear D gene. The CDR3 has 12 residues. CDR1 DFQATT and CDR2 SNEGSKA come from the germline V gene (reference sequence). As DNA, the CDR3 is TGCAGCCCTAGACGGAAGAACACTGAAGCTTTCTTT. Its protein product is CSPRRKNTEAFF.

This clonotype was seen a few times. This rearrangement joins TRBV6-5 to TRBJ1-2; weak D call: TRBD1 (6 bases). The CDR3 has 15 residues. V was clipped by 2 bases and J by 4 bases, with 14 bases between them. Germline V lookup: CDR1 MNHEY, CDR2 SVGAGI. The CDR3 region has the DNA TGTGCCAGCAGTTACGATACCAGACAGGTCTATGGCTACACCTTC. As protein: CASSYDTRQVYGYTF.

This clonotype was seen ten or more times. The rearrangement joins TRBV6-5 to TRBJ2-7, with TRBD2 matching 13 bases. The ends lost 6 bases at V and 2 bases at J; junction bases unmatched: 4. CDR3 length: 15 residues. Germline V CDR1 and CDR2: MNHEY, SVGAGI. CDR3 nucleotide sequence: TGTGCCAGCAGAGGGACTAGCGGGGCCCCCTACGAGCAGTACTTC. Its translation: CASRGTSGAPYEQYF.

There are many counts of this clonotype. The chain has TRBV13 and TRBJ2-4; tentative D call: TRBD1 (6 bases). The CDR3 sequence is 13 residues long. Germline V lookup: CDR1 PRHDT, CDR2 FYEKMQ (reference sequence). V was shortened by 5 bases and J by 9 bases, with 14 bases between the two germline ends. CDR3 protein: CASSGYREGIQYF. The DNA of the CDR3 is TGTGCCAGCAGCGGCTACAGGGAAGGCATTCAGTACTTC.

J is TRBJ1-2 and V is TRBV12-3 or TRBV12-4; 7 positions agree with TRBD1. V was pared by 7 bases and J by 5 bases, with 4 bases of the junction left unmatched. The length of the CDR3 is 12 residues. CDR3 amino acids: CASTRDSYGYTF. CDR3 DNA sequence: TGTGCCAGCACCCGGGACAGTTATGGCTACACCTTC.

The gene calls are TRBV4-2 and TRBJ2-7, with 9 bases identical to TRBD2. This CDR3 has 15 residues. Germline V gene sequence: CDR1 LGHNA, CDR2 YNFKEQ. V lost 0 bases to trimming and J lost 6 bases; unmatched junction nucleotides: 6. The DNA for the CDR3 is TGTGCCAGCAGCCAAGACGCGGGAGGGCCTACCGAGCAGTACTTC. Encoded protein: CASSQDAGGPTEQYF.

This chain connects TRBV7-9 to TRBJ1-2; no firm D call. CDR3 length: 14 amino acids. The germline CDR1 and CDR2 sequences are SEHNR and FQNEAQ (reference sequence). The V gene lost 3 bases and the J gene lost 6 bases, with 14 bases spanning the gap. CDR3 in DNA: TGTGCCAGCAGCTTCGTCTCGGCGGTAGATGGCTACACCTTC. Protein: CASSFVSAVDGYTF.

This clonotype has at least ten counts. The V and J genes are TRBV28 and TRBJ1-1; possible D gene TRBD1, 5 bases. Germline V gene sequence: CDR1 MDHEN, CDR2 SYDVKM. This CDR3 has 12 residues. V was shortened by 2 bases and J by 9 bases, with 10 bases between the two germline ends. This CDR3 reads CASSLTGLKAFF. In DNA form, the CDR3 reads TGTGCCAGCAGTTTAACAGGTCTTAAAGCTTTCTTT.

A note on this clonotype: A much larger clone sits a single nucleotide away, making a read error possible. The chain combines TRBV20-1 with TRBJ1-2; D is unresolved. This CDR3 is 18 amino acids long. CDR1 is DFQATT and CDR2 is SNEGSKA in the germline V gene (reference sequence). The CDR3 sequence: CSAYSYTGPKAGSYGFTF. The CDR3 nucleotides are TGCAGTGCTTACTCCTACACCGGGCCCAAAGCGGGCTCGTATGGCTTCACCTTC.

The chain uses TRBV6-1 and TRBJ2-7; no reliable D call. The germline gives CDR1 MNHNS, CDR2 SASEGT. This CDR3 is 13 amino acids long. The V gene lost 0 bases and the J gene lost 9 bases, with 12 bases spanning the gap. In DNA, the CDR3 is TGTGCCAGCAGTGAAGCAAGACGGCTGGGGCAGTACTTC. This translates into CASSEARRLGQYF.

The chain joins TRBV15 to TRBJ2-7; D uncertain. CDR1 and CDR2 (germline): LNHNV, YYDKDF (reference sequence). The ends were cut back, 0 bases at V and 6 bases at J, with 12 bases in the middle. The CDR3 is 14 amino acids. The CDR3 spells CATSRDYMPGEQYF. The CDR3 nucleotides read TGTGCCACCAGCAGAGACTACATGCCGGGCGAGCAGTACTTC. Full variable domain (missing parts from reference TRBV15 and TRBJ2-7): DAMVIQNPRYQVTQFGKPVTLSCSQTLNHNVMYWYQQKSSQAPKLLFHYYDKDFNNEADTPDNFQSRRPNTSFCFLDIRSPGLGDTAMYLCATSRDYMPGEQYFGPGTRLTVT.

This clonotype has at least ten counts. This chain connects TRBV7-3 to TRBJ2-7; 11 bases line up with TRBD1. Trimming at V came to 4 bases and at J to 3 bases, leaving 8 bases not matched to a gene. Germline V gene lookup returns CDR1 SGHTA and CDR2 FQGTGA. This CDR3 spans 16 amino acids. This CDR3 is CASSYPSGQGDYEQYF. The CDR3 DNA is TGTGCCAGCAGCTATCCTTCGGGACAGGGGGACTACGAGCAGTACTTC.

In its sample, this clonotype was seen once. The CDR3 spells CASSRLDYYEQYF. CDR3 coding DNA: TGTGCCAGCAGTAGACTAGACTACTACGAGCAGTACTTC. This chain joins TRBV27 and TRBJ2-7; the D gene is possibly TRBD2 (6 bases). The germline V and J ends were trimmed by 5 bases and 3 bases, with 11 bases remaining between them. This CDR3 spans 13 amino acids. Germline V gives CDR1 MNHEY, CDR2 SMNVEV (reference sequence).

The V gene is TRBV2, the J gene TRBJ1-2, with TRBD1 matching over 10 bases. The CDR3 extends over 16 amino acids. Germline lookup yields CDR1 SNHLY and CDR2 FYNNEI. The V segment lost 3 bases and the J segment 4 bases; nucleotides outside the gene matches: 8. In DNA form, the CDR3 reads TGTGCCAGCAGTGAGAGGGGGGACAGGGGCGGCTATGGCTACACCTTC. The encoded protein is CASSERGDRGGYGYTF. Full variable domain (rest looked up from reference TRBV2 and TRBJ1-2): EPEVTQTPSHQVTQMGQEVILRCVPISNHLYFYWYRQILGQKVEFLVSFYNNEISEKSEIFDDQFSVERPDGSNFTLKIRSTKLEDSAMYFCASSERGDRGGYGYTFGSGTRLTVV.

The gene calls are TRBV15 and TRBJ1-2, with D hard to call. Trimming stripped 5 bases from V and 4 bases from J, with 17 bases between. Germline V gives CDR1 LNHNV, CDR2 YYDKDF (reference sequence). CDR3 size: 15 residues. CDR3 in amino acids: CATSPRREAFYGYTF. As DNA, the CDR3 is TGTGCCACCAGCCCTAGGAGGGAGGCTTTCTATGGCTACACCTTC.

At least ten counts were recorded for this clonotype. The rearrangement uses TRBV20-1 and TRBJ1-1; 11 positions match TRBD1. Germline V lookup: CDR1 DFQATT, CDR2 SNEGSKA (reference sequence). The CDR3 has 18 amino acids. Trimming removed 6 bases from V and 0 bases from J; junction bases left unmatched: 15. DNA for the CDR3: TGCAGTGCCAGGCGGGAGTGGACAGGGGGCCTAGTGAACACTGAAGCTTTCTTT. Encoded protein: CSARREWTGGLVNTEAFF.

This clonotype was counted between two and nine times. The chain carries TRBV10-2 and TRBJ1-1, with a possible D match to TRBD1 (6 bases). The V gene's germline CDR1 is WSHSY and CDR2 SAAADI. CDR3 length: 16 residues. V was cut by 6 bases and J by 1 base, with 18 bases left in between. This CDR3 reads CASSPPTGIANTEAFF. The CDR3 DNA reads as TGCGCCAGCAGCCCCCCCACAGGGATCGCGAACACTGAAGCTTTCTTT.

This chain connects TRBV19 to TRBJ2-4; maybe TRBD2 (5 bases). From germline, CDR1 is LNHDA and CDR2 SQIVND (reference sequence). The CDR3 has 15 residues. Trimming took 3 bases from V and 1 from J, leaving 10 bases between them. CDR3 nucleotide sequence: TGTGCCAGTAGTATTGACGGGATGGCCAAAAACATTCAGTACTTC. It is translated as CASSIDGMAKNIQYF.